These 9 T cell receptor beta chains were sequenced from one sample in a study of blood T cells in healthy people across ages. Combining a sample-barcoded 5' primer with a J-beta primer mix, a second PCR ran for 7 to 11 cycles. A single record per CDR3 protein comes from TCRdb applying MiXCR to the 5' RACE reads. The table includes 1.6 million or so distinct CDR3 sequences, about 32% detected once. Sequences were obtained from blood. These receptors were obtained from a woman in her thirties in good health.

This clonotype was detected a few times. The gene calls are TRBV7-8 and TRBJ2-3; D is tentatively TRBD1 or TRBD2 (6 bases each). Per germline, CDR1 SGHVS and CDR2 FQNEAQ. The CDR3 spans 14 residues. V lost 9 bases and J 4 bases, leaving 17 bases between the germline ends. The CDR3 spells CASGGRGPADTQYF. The DNA of the CDR3 is TGTGCCAGTGGCGGACGGGGGCCCGCAGATACGCAGTATTTT.

The rearrangement uses TRBV12-3 or TRBV12-4 and TRBJ2-5; TRBD1 aligns across 7 bases. The CDR3 covers 13 residues. V was pared by 7 bases and J by 5 bases, with 7 bases of the junction left unmatched. The CDR3 loop is CASTSTGSETQYF. DNA of the CDR3: TGTGCCAGCACTTCGACAGGGAGCGAGACCCAGTACTTC.

The chain has TRBV9 and TRBJ1-2, with 8 bases matching TRBD1. V shed 1 base and J 8 bases; nucleotides not matched to a gene: 7. From germline, CDR1 is SGDLS and CDR2 YYNGEE. The CDR3 consists of 14 residues. CDR3 sequence reads: CASSVQGAERGYTF. CDR3 bases: TGTGCCAGCAGCGTACAGGGGGCGGAACGGGGCTACACCTTC.

The DNA for the CDR3 is TGTGCCAGCAGCGTACTCTCTGGCGGGAACCCTTACAATGAGCAGTTCTTC. It encodes CASSVLSGGNPYNEQFF. V is TRBV9 and J is TRBJ2-1; maybe TRBD2 (6 bases). Germline lookup yields CDR1 SGDLS and CDR2 YYNGEE. The CDR3 consists of 17 residues. V lost 1 base, J lost 4 bases, and 18 bases lay in between.

The J gene is TRBJ2-1, the V gene TRBV5-4, with D possibly matching TRBD2 (6 bases). CDR1 SGHNT and CDR2 YYREEE come from the germline V gene (reference sequence). The germline V and J ends were trimmed by 0 bases and 13 bases, with 20 bases remaining between them. The CDR3 is 15 amino acids. The DNA of the CDR3 is TGTGCCAGCAGCTTGGCCGGTAATAGACTAGGTTCTCAGTTCTTC. Residues: CASSLAGNRLGSQFF.

This clonotype occurred a few times. In DNA form, the CDR3 reads TGTGCCAGCAGCTTGGCAGGGGTTTACTCTGAAGCTTTCTTT. It encodes CASSLAGVYSEAFF. This rearrangement joins TRBV5-6 to TRBJ1-1; D might be TRBD1 (6 bases). Looked up from germline, CDR1 is SGHDT and CDR2 is YYEEEE. The CDR3 totals 14 residues. V shed 0 bases and J shed 6 bases, with 12 bases lying between them. Variable domain in full (rest from reference TRBV5-6 and TRBJ1-1): DAGVTQSPTHLIKTRGQQVTLRCSPKSGHDTVSWYQQALGQGPQFIFQYYEEEERQRGNFPDRFSGHQFPNYSSELNVNALLLGDSALYLCASSLAGVYSEAFFGQGTRLTVV.

The table lists this clonotype with many counts. The chain uses TRBV7-9 and TRBJ2-7, with D uncertain. V was pared by 4 bases and J by 5 bases, with 9 bases between. The germline CDR1 and CDR2 sequences are SEHNR and FQNEAQ (reference sequence). CDR3 length equals 12 residues. This CDR3 is CASSSLRDEQYF. In DNA form, the CDR3 reads TGTGCCAGCAGCTCTTTACGGGACGAGCAGTACTTC.

J is TRBJ2-7 and V is TRBV6-5, with 8 bases matching TRBD2. V dropped 6 bases and J dropped 2; count of bases not matched to a gene: 9. Germline-derived CDR1 and CDR2 are MNHEY and SVGAGI. This CDR3 is 15 amino acids long. DNA of the CDR3: TGTGCCAGCAGACCCTGGCGGGGGGATACCTACGAGCAGTACTTC. The encoded protein is CASRPWRGDTYEQYF.

This clonotype was detected many times. The chain carries TRBV29-1 and TRBJ2-1; D is unclear. CDR3 length equals 13 residues. Deletions cut 6 bases from V and 1 base from J, with 10 bases between. Germline CDR1 and CDR2: SQVTM and ANQGSEA. The CDR3 sequence: CSVPSESYNEQFF. The CDR3 DNA sequence: TGCAGCGTCCCGAGTGAATCCTACAATGAGCAGTTCTTC.